Following are 20 T cell receptor beta chains from one sample sequenced in a study of neurological immune-mediated disorders. TCRdb called the 5' RACE reads again in MiXCR, with one record for every CDR3 protein. This repertoire shows approximately 59,000 distinct CDR3 sequences, over 4% found once; its top ten account for approximately 5.1%. The sample consisted of PBMCs. These receptors all come from a human donor with multiple sclerosis. The donor label of this sample is uncertain.

This clonotype was recorded many times. CDR3 nucleotides: TGTGCCAGCAGCCCTGAGAGGGCTGAGCAGTTCTTC. Translating it yields CASSPERAEQFF. The V and J genes are TRBV7-9 and TRBJ2-1, with D tentatively TRBD2 (5 bases). In germline, CDR1 is SEHNR, CDR2 FQNEAQ (reference sequence). Trimming took off 5 bases at V and 9 bases at J, with 11 bases between the two ends. The CDR3 spans 12 residues.

This clonotype was found many times. The chain joins TRBV5-1 to TRBJ2-7, with a possible D match to TRBD1 (6 bases). The CDR3 loop spans 14 amino acids. The germline V and J ends were trimmed by 4 bases and 0 bases, with 11 bases remaining between them. Germline CDR1 SGHRS, CDR2 YFSETQ. CDR3 nucleotides: TGCGCCAGCAGCCGACAGGTGACCTCCTACGAGCAGTACTTC. Its translation: CASSRQVTSYEQYF.

This clonotype has at least ten counts. The chain recombines TRBV20-1 with TRBJ1-3; the D is unclear. This CDR3 is 13 amino acids long. The V and J ends lost 6 bases and 5 bases respectively, with 14 bases between them. Per the germline V gene, CDR1 is DFQATT and CDR2 is SNEGSKA (reference sequence). The CDR3 region is CSAKGSGRNTIYF. The CDR3 region has the DNA TGCAGTGCAAAAGGGAGTGGTCGAAACACCATATATTTT.

This clonotype showed up many times. V usage is TRBV4-1 and J usage is TRBJ2-7; TRBD1 agrees at 10 bases. The CDR3 totals 15 residues. Per germline, CDR1 MGHRA and CDR2 YSYEKL. Trimming took 4 bases from V and 1 from J; bases not matched to a gene: 4. The CDR3 DNA is TGCGCCAGCAGCCCGGGACAGGGGCCGTCCTACGAGCAGTACTTC. Encoded protein: CASSPGQGPSYEQYF.

This clonotype was recorded a few times. The rearrangement joins TRBV19 to TRBJ1-2; 8 bases are shared with TRBD1. V lost 4 bases and J lost 5; bases outside the gene matches: 6. The CDR3 is 14 residues long. CDR1 is LNHDA, CDR2 SQIVND, per germline (reference sequence). The DNA of the CDR3 is TGTGCCAGTAGTACCGACAGGGGACTATATGGCTACACCTTC. Its protein product is CASSTDRGLYGYTF.

The V and J genes are TRBV15 and TRBJ2-1; the match to TRBD2 covers 9 bases. CDR1 and CDR2 from the germline V gene are LNHNV and YYDKDF (reference sequence). This CDR3 spans 17 amino acids. The ends lost 4 bases at V and 7 bases at J; junction bases unmatched: 14. In DNA form, the CDR3 reads TGTGCCACCAGCATAGGCCTCAGCGGGGGGTCTTCGAATGAGCAGTTCTTC. Amino acids: CATSIGLSGGSSNEQFF.

This clonotype was seen ten or more times. The chain couples TRBV15 to TRBJ2-1; 8 nucleotides align to TRBD1. The CDR3 runs to 16 residues. Unmatched junction bases numbered 9, after V lost 0 bases and J lost 8 bases. Per germline, CDR1 LNHNV and CDR2 YYDKDF (reference sequence). As DNA, the CDR3 is TGTGCCACCAGCAGAGATAGGGTGGGGACAGGCTATGAGCAGTTCTTC. As protein: CATSRDRVGTGYEQFF.

This clonotype was recorded a few times. The CDR3 region has the DNA TGTGCCAGCAGCTTAGCGGCGGGAGGCCTCTACAATGAGCAGTTCTTC. This translates into CASSLAAGGLYNEQFF. The chain carries TRBV7-6 and TRBJ2-1; 8 bases line up with TRBD2. Looked up from germline, CDR1 is SGHVS and CDR2 is FNYEAQ. This CDR3 is built from 16 residues. With V trimmed by 0 bases and J by 3 bases, 4 bases remained unmatched.

The sample holds many counts of this clonotype. The rearrangement uses TRBV7-9 and TRBJ1-2, with D unclear. Germline V lookup: CDR1 SEHNR, CDR2 FQNEAQ (reference sequence). This CDR3 has 14 residues. The ends were cut back, 0 bases at V and 7 bases at J, with 12 bases in the middle. The CDR3 region is CASSLARGSVGYTF. CDR3 sequence (DNA): TGTGCCAGCAGCTTAGCGCGGGGAAGCGTTGGCTACACCTTC.

The table lists this clonotype with many counts. The chain joins TRBV7-3 to TRBJ2-3; 9 nucleotides agree with TRBD1. The CDR3 has 14 amino acids. V lost 5 bases to trimming and J lost 5 bases; unmatched junction nucleotides: 5. Germline V gene lookup returns CDR1 SGHTA and CDR2 FQGTGA. The CDR3 is CASSATGGEDTQYF. The DNA of the CDR3 is TGTGCCAGCAGCGCCACAGGGGGCGAAGATACGCAGTATTTT.

The rearrangement uses TRBV19 and TRBJ1-1; D gene ambiguous. CDR3 length equals 13 residues. V dropped 4 bases and J dropped 7 bases, with 13 bases sitting between them. In germline, CDR1 is LNHDA, CDR2 SQIVND (reference sequence). CDR3 nucleotide sequence: TGTGCCAGTAGTACTTGGGAATCAGGTGAAGCTTTCTTT. As protein: CASSTWESGEAFF.

V and J are TRBV5-6 and TRBJ2-7; possibly TRBD2 for D (6 bases). The CDR3 spans 15 residues. The V end was cut by 6 bases, the J end by 7 bases, with 23 bases between. The germline V gene encodes CDR1 SGHDT and CDR2 YYEEEE. CDR3 sequence: CASTQPGLGGGEQYF. The CDR3 DNA is TGTGCCAGCACCCAACCGGGACTCGGGGGAGGTGAGCAGTACTTC. Full variable domain (missing parts from reference TRBV5-6 and TRBJ2-7): DAGVTQSPTHLIKTRGQQVTLRCSPKSGHDTVSWYQQALGQGPQFIFQYYEEEERQRGNFPDRFSGHQFPNYSSELNVNALLLGDSALYLCASTQPGLGGGEQYFGPGTRLTVT.

Many counts were recorded for this clonotype. The gene calls are TRBV20-1 and TRBJ2-4; D unclear. Trimming shortened V by 0 bases and J by 0 bases, and 15 bases separated the two germline ends. In germline, CDR1 is DFQATT, CDR2 SNEGSKA (reference sequence). The CDR3 sequence is 17 residues long. CDR3 in amino acids: CSARDSLPSGAKNIQYF. CDR3 bases: TGCAGTGCTAGAGATTCCCTTCCATCTGGAGCCAAAAACATTCAGTACTTC.

This clonotype occurred many times. The chain uses TRBV5-5 and TRBJ2-1; D unclear. There are 14 residues in the CDR3. Germline V gives CDR1 SGHKS, CDR2 YYEKEE (reference sequence). The ends were cut back, 6 bases at V and 0 bases at J, with 10 bases in the middle. The CDR3 DNA reads as TGTGCCAGCACTGCCCACGCCTCCTACAATGAGCAGTTCTTC. Translation: CASTAHASYNEQFF.

This clonotype was picked up many times. V usage is TRBV11-2 and J usage is TRBJ2-3; D is possibly TRBD2 (7 bases). The CDR3 runs 15 residues. The V end lost 7 bases, the J end lost 5 bases, and 19 bases lay between the germline ends. Germline V gene data show CDR1 as SGHAT and CDR2 as FQNNGV. The CDR3 DNA follows: TGTGCCAGCACCTCGAGGAGGGGGGGGGGAGATACGCAGTATTTT. Protein product: CASTSRRGGGDTQYF. Drawing the rest from reference TRBV11-2 and TRBJ2-3, the complete variable domain is EAGVAQSPRYKIIEKRQSVAFWCNPISGHATLYWYQQILGQGPKLLIQFQNNGVVDDSQLPKDRFSAERLKGVDSTLKIQPAKLEDSAVYLCASTSRRGGGDTQYFGPGTRLTVL.

Many counts were recorded for this clonotype. One junction end does not reproduce the germline sequence, and a read error may be involved. The rearrangement uses TRBV10-3 and TRBJ2-2; 8 nucleotides match TRBD1. Germline-derived CDR1 and CDR2 are ENHRY and SYGVKD. The CDR3 is made up of 15 amino acids. CDR3 amino acids: CAIRSGTGNTGDLFF. The CDR3 nucleotides are TGTGCCATCAGATCCGGGACAGGAAACACCGGGGATCTGTTTTTT.

This clonotype was recorded at least ten times. J is TRBJ1-1 and V is TRBV20-1, with 7 bases identical to TRBD1. Germline V lookup: CDR1 DFQATT, CDR2 SNEGSKA (reference sequence). This CDR3 spans 17 amino acids. Trimming at V came to 0 bases and at J to 0 bases, leaving 10 bases not matched to a gene. Here the CDR3 DNA reads TGCAGTGCTAGAGATCTGGAAGGGGGCGTTCTGAACACTGAAGCTTTCTTT. As protein: CSARDLEGGVLNTEAFF.

This clonotype was observed at least ten times. The chain has TRBV9 and TRBJ2-7; no definite D call. CDR3 size: 16 residues. V was trimmed by 4 bases and J by 3 bases, leaving 20 bases between them. Germline values: CDR1 SGDLS, CDR2 YYNGEE. CDR3 residues: CASSTEPLAPGYEQYF. In DNA form, the CDR3 reads TGTGCCAGCAGCACAGAACCGCTTGCCCCGGGCTACGAGCAGTACTTC.

This clonotype was detected ten times or more. This chain uses TRBV5-1 with TRBJ1-1; D remains ambiguous. Germline lookup yields CDR1 SGHRS and CDR2 YFSETQ. The germline V and J ends were trimmed by 0 bases and 1 base, with 13 bases remaining between them. There are 16 residues in the CDR3. In DNA form, the CDR3 reads TGCGCCAGCAGCTTGGGGGCCAGGATGGCGAACACTGAAGCTTTCTTT. Its translation is CASSLGARMANTEAFF.

This clonotype was picked up many times. CDR3: CATSSDRELYEQYF. In DNA form, the CDR3 reads TGTGCCACCAGCAGCGACAGGGAGCTCTACGAGCAGTACTTC. The V gene is TRBV15, the J gene TRBJ2-7; 7 bases line up with TRBD1. The CDR3 spans 14 residues. J was trimmed by 3 bases and V by 3 bases; bases with no gene match: 5. Germline V lookup: CDR1 LNHNV, CDR2 YYDKDF (reference sequence).